This T cell receptor beta chain derives from a study of T-cell reconstitution after alpha-beta-depleted transplantation in children. A few counts support this clonotype. Its antigen is as yet unknown. The germline V gene encodes CDR1 SQVTM and CDR2 ANQGSEA. Trimming shortened V by 7 bases and J by 6 bases, and 21 bases separated the two germline ends. The CDR3 is 15 amino acids. Study observations and caveats: Recipient T cells and thymic progenitors that survived gave rise to the high TCRbeta diversity observed at day 60 in some patients. About two months after transplant, alpha-beta T cells reportedly came from several hundred expanded graft clones. By one year post-transplant, T-cell counts and diversity largely arose from T cells that were newly produced.

Unique molecular identifiers featured in how the TCRbeta library was prepared. TCRdb ran MiXCR on the PCR reads and lists one entry per CDR3 protein. Among about 120,000 distinct CDR3 sequences, roughly 23% were seen once, and the ten largest hold about 10%. V and J are TRBV29-1 and TRBJ2-2, with D possibly matching TRBD2 (5 bases). Sequencing was performed on PBMCs, mostly from graft donor cells, taken 180 days after TCRalphabeta/CD19-depleted stem cell transplant. The source is a male patient under 10 years old who had a stem cell transplant for chronic granulomatous disease, so the T cells may come from the graft donor. CDR3 in DNA: TGCAGCGCCTCTCCCGGCACGGGATGGTCCGGGGAGCTGTTTTTT. Encoded protein: CSASPGTGWSGELFF.